This record looks at one T cell receptor (beta chain) sequence and its context. Seattle-derived patients entered the study during active infection and were followed longitudinally. The CDR3 consists of 14 residues. Germline values: CDR1 MNHEY, CDR2 SVGAGI. The germline V and J ends were trimmed by 6 bases and 8 bases, with 17 bases remaining between them. In the authors' methods: Reference gene primer amplification in the assay estimated nucleated cell counts. Only in-frame clones appear in the TCRdb table, and some are missing; sequencing was by immunoSEQ multiplex PCR. V and J calls and clone size come straight from that table; D and trimming were deduced from the DNA. The sample yields about 150,000 clones, 70% to 90% seen once. The sample belongs to a study of blood T cell repertoires in COVID-19. Study context: Acute and convalescent COVID-19 specimens originated in the United States, Italy and Spain.

The TCR sequence derives from a man aged 80 or over with COVID-19, enrolled during active disease. Sequenced material: peripheral blood. The chain combines TRBV6-5 with TRBJ2-1, with D possibly matching TRBD2 (5 bases). The CDR3 here is CASRRGQTGDEQFF. The CDR3 DNA sequence: TGTGCCAGCAGGCGCGGCCAGACCGGGGATGAGCAGTTCTTC.